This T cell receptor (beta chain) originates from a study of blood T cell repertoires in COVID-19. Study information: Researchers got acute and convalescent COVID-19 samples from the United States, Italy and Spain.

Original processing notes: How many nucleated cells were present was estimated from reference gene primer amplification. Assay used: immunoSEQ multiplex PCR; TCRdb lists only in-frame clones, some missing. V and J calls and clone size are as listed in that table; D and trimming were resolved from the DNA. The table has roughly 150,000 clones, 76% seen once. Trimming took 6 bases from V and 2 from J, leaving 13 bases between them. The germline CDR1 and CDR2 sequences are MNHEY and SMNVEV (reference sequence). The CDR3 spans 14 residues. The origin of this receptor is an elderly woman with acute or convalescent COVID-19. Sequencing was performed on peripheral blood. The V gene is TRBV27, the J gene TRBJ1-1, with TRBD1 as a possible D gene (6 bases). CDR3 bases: TGTGCCAGCAGACAATACAGGGTAAACACTGAAGCTTTCTTT. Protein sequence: CASRQYRVNTEAFF.